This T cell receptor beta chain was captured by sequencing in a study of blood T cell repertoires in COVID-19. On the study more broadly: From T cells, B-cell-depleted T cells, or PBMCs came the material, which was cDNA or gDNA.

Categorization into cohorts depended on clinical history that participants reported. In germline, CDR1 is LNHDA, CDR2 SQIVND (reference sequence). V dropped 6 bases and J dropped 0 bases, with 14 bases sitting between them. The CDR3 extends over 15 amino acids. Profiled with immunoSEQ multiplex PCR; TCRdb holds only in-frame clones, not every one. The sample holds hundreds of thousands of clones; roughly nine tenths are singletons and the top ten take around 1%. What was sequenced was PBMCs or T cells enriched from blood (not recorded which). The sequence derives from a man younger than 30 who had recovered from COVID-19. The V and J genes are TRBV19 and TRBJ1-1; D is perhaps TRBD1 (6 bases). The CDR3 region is CASRFGGHLNTEAFF. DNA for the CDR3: TGTGCCAGTAGATTTGGGGGACATTTGAACACTGAAGCTTTCTTT.